Shown below are 20 T cell receptor beta chains from a single sample sequenced in a study of blood T cell repertoires in COVID-19. Clones were sequenced by immunoSEQ multiplex PCR, and TCRdb holds only the in-frame ones, with some missing. The table includes under 250,000 clones, 65% to 90% detected once. Sequencing was performed on PBMCs or T cells enriched from blood (not recorded which). The receptors stem from a woman aged 45-65 years with acute COVID-19.

As concerns this clone: This probably arose from a read error, given a far larger clone one base away. The V and J genes are TRBV11-1 and TRBJ1-2, with D perhaps matching TRBD1 (6 bases). Germline CDR1 SGHAT, CDR2 FQDESV (reference sequence). This CDR3 region has 12 residues. The V gene lost 5 bases and the J gene lost 4 bases, with 8 bases spanning the gap. The CDR3 DNA is TGTGCCAGCAGCCTGGACAGCTATGGCTACACCTTC. This gives the protein CASSLDSYGYTF.

J is TRBJ2-7 and V is TRBV4-3, with 14 bases aligning to TRBD2. J gave up 3 bases and V 4 bases, and 2 bases lay outside the gene matches. CDR3 length: 15 residues. Germline values: CDR1 LGHNA, CDR2 YSLEER. CDR3 amino acids: CASSPGTSGGYEQYF. DNA of the CDR3: TGCGCCAGCAGCCCCGGGACTAGCGGGGGCTACGAGCAGTACTTC.

The rearrangement links TRBV6-7 to TRBJ2-2; TRBD1 is a possible D gene (5 bases). TRBV6-7 is an ORF for which the function is uncertain. V was clipped by 7 bases and J by 6 bases, with 24 bases between them. The CDR3 extends over 17 amino acids. The DNA for the CDR3 is TGTGCCAGCAACCAGGCCGCTAGTCAGGGCTTCCCCGGGGAGCTGTTTTTT. Translated, it gives CASNQAASQGFPGELFF.

The rearrangement links TRBV11-2 to TRBJ1-1, with 7 positions matching TRBD1. CDR3 length equals 14 residues. The germline V gene has CDR1 SGHAT and CDR2 FQNNGV. V lost 6 bases, J lost 7 bases, and 11 bases stayed unmatched. The CDR3 spells CASSRIQGSLEAFF. CDR3 nucleotide sequence: TGTGCCAGCAGTCGAATACAGGGGTCCCTTGAAGCTTTCTTT.

The chain uses TRBV2 and TRBJ1-2, with D possibly matching TRBD1 (6 bases). The ends were cut back, 7 bases at V and 7 bases at J, with 19 bases in the middle. The germline gives CDR1 SNHLY, CDR2 FYNNEI. This CDR3 has 14 amino acids. The CDR3 here is CASTEGGRGSGYTF. In DNA, the CDR3 is TGTGCCAGCACCGAAGGTGGCAGGGGTAGTGGCTACACCTTC.

J is TRBJ1-3 and V is TRBV18; D remains ambiguous. V gave up 6 bases and J gave up 4 bases, with 7 bases separating them. Germline CDR1 is KGHSH and CDR2 is LQKENI. The CDR3 runs to 12 residues. The CDR3 loop reads CASSASGNTIYF. The CDR3, as DNA: TGTGCCAGCTCGGCTTCGGGAAACACCATATATTTT.

V gene TRBV9 combines with J gene TRBJ1-1; 9 bases map to TRBD1. CDR1 and CDR2 (germline): SGDLS, YYNGEE. The CDR3 totals 15 residues. The J segment lost 1 base and the V segment lost 5 bases, leaving 6 bases of the junction unmatched. The CDR3 nucleotides are TGTGCCAGCAGTAAACAGGGGGCTGGGAACACTGAAGCTTTCTTT. Residues: CASSKQGAGNTEAFF. The variable domain in full, with the rest retrieved from reference TRBV9 and TRBJ1-1, is DSGVTQTPKHLITATGQRVTLRCSPRSGDLSVYWYQQSLDQGLQFLIQYYNGEERAKGNILERFSAQQFPDLHSELNLSSLELGDSALYFCASSKQGAGNTEAFFGQGTRLTVV.

The J gene is TRBJ1-4, the V gene TRBV29-1; TRBD1 matches at 9 bases. From germline, CDR1 is SQVTM and CDR2 ANQGSEA. V shed 7 bases, J shed 12 bases, and the junction held 12 bases outside the gene matches. CDR3 length equals 13 residues. The CDR3 coding sequence is TGCAGCGCTTCCGGGACAGGGACCTTCGAACTGTTTTTT. Amino acids: CSASGTGTFELFF.

This rearrangement joins TRBV2 to TRBJ2-7; 7 bases line up with TRBD1. Losses at the gene ends were 5 bases for V and 0 bases for J; bases not matched to a gene: 1. The CDR3 has 13 amino acids. The germline V gene encodes CDR1 SNHLY and CDR2 FYNNEI. The CDR3 DNA is TGTGCCAGCAGTAGGGACAGCTCCTACGAGCAGTACTTC. The encoded protein is CASSRDSSYEQYF.

This clone showed up just a few times. V usage is TRBV5-1 and J usage is TRBJ1-3, with 7 nucleotides matching TRBD1. Germline V CDR1 and CDR2: SGHRS, YFSETQ. The CDR3 length is 13 residues. V lost 7 bases, J lost 2 bases, and 3 bases stayed unmatched. CDR3 region: CASGTATGNTIYF. Here the CDR3 DNA reads TGCGCCAGCGGGACAGCTACTGGAAACACCATATATTTT.

The chain carries TRBV11-2 and TRBJ1-2; D remains unclear. The length of the CDR3 is 13 residues. The germline V gene encodes CDR1 SGHAT and CDR2 FQNNGV. Trimming pared 5 bases from V and 7 bases from J, leaving 14 bases between. CDR3 in amino acids: CASSPPVGSGYTF. CDR3 nucleotides: TGTGCCAGCAGCCCCCCCGTTGGTAGTGGCTACACCTTC.

For this clone: A far larger clone is off by one base, so a read error is likely. Additional DNA sequences in this sample encode the identical CDR3. The J gene is TRBJ1-2, the V gene TRBV3-1 (or the pseudogene TRBV3-2), with D perhaps matching TRBD1 (6 bases). The CDR3 covers 12 residues. Germline values: CDR1 LGHDT, CDR2 YNNKEL (reference sequence). The V and J ends lost 3 bases and 4 bases respectively, with 6 bases between them. The CDR3 protein is CASSQDSYGYTF. The CDR3 DNA follows: TGTGCCAGCAGCCAGGACAGCTATGGCTACACCTTC.

V and J are TRBV5-6 and TRBJ2-2; TRBD1 matches at 8 bases. V dropped 2 bases and J dropped 0; count of bases not matched to a gene: 6. Germline-derived CDR1 and CDR2 are SGHDT and YYEEEE. The CDR3 sequence is 17 residues long. This chain's CDR3 is CASSLLGQGSNTGELFF. The CDR3 region has the DNA TGTGCCAGCAGCTTACTCGGACAGGGATCGAACACCGGGGAGCTGTTTTTT.

The CDR3 region is CASSQDWRREGGYTF. In DNA, the CDR3 is TGTGCCAGCAGCCAAGATTGGCGGAGAGAGGGTGGCTACACCTTC. The V call is TRBV3-1 (or the pseudogene TRBV3-2), the J call TRBJ1-2; no firm D call. From germline, CDR1 is LGHDT and CDR2 YNNKEL (reference sequence). Trimming left V 0 bases short and J 7 bases short, with 15 bases between. This CDR3 spans 15 amino acids.

The V and J genes are TRBV18 and TRBJ1-6; unclear D gene. The CDR3 is 14 amino acids. Germline assignment: CDR1 KGHSH and CDR2 LQKENI. V lost 1 base to trimming and J lost 7 bases, with 8 bases between them. CDR3 nucleotide sequence: TGTGCCAGCTCACCACAGAGTCCAAATTCACCCCTCCACTTT. It specifies CASSPQSPNSPLHF. The full variable domain, rest sourced from reference TRBV18 and TRBJ1-6, is NAGVMQNPRHLVRRRGQEARLRCSPMKGHSHVYWYRQLPEEGLKFMVYLQKENIIDESGMPKERFSAEFPKEGPSILRIQQVVRGDSAAYFCASSPQSPNSPLHFGNGTRLTVT.

The CDR3 sequence is CASSPVGGNEQFF. The DNA of the CDR3 is TGTGCCAGCAGCCCCGTAGGGGGTAATGAGCAGTTCTTC. The V gene is TRBV5-4, the J gene TRBJ2-1; D possibly corresponds to TRBD1 (6 bases). Per germline, CDR1 SGHNT and CDR2 YYREEE (reference sequence). The CDR3 runs 13 residues. Trimming pared 4 bases from V and 7 bases from J, leaving 12 bases between.

The chain employs TRBV6-5 and TRBJ1-2, with TRBD1 identical over 7 bases. With 6 bases clipped from V and 5 bases from J, the junction kept 12 bases outside the gene matches. The CDR3 totals 15 residues. Per the germline V gene, CDR1 is MNHEY and CDR2 is SVGAGI. The CDR3 bases are TGTGCCAGCAGGAGACCGACAGGGTCGTTTTATGGCTACACCTTC. Encoded protein: CASRRPTGSFYGYTF.

The V gene is TRBV23-1, the J gene TRBJ1-1; D unresolved. TRBV23-1 is designated an ORF whose function remains uncertain. Trimming removed 8 bases at V and 4 bases at J, with 20 bases between. This CDR3 has 15 residues. Here the CDR3 DNA reads TGCGCCAGCTCCACCGATCGGGGTCTGAGCACTGAAGCTTTCTTT. This sequence encodes CASSTDRGLSTEAFF.

The V call is TRBV4-3, the J call TRBJ1-4; D perhaps matches TRBD1 (6 bases). Germline V gene data show CDR1 as LGHNA and CDR2 as YSLEER. The CDR3 runs 16 residues. Trimming cost V 0 bases and J 4 bases, with 12 bases left between them. DNA of the CDR3: TGCGCCAGCAGCCAAGATCGTACAGGGAATAATGAAAAACTGTTTTTT. Translated: CASSQDRTGNNEKLFF.

There are a few counts of this clone. The rearrangement uses TRBV5-5 and TRBJ2-7; weak D call: TRBD1 (7 bases). Per the germline V gene, CDR1 is SGHKS and CDR2 is YYEKEE (reference sequence). This CDR3 comprises 14 residues. V was trimmed by 1 base and J by 3 bases, leaving 11 bases between them. CDR3 protein: CASSLIRGDYEQYF. In DNA, the CDR3 is TGTGCCAGCAGCTTGATCAGGGGGGACTACGAGCAGTACTTC. Full variable domain (rest looked up from reference TRBV5-5 and TRBJ2-7): DAGVTQSPTHLIKTRGQQVTLRCSPISGHKSVSWYQQVLGQGPQFIFQYYEKEERGRGNFPDRFSARQFPNYSSELNVNALLLGDSALYLCASSLIRGDYEQYFGPGTRLTVT.